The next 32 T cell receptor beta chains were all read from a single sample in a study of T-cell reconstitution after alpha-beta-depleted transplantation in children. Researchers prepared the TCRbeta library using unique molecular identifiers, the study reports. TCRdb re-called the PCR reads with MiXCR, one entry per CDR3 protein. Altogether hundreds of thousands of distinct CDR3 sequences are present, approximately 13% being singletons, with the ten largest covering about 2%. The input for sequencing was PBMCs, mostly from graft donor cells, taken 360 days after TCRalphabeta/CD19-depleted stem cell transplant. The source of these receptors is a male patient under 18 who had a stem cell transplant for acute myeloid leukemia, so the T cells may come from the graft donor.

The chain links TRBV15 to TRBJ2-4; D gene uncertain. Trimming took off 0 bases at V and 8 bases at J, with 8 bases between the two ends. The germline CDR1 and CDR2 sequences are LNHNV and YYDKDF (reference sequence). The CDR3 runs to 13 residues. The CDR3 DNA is TGTGCCACCAGCAGAGATCTATGGGACATTCAGTACTTC. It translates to CATSRDLWDIQYF.

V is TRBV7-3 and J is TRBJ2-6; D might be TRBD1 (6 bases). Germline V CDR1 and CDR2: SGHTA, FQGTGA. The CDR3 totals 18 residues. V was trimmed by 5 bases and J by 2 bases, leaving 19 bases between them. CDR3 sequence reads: CASSLVGTGLTGANVLTF. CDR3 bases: TGTGCCAGCAGCCTGGTGGGTACAGGGTTGACTGGGGCCAACGTCCTGACTTTC.

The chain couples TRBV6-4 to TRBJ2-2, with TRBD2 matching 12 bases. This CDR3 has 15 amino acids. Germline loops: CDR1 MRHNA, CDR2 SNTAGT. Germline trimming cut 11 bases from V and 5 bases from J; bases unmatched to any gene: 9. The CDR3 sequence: CAVQLAGGKTGELFF. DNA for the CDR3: TGTGCCGTCCAACTAGCGGGAGGAAAGACCGGGGAGCTGTTTTTT.

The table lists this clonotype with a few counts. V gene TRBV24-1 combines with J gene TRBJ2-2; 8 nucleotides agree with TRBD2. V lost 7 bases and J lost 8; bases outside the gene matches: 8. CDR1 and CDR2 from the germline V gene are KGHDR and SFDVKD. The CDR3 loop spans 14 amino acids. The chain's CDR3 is CATRGTSDIGELFF. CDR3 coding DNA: TGTGCCACCAGAGGGACTAGTGATATAGGGGAGCTGTTTTTT.

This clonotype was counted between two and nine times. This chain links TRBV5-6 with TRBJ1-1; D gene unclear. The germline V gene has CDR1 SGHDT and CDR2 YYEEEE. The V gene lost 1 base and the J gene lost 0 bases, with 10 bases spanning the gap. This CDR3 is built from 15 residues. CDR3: CASSLSPSMNTEAFF. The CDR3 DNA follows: TGTGCCAGCAGCTTGAGTCCGAGTATGAACACTGAAGCTTTCTTT.

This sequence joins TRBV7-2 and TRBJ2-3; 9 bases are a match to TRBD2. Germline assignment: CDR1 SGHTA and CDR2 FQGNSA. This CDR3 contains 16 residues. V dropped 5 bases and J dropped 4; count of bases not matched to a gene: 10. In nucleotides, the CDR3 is TGTGCCAGCAGCAACAGAGTAGCGGGAGCCCCAGATACGCAGTATTTT. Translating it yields CASSNRVAGAPDTQYF.

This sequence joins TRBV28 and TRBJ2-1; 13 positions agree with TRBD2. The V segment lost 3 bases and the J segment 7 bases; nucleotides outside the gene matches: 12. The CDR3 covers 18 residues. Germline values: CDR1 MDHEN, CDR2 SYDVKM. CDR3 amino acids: CASSFRSLLAGGRNEQFF. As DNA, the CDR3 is TGTGCCAGCAGTTTTCGTTCCTTACTAGCGGGAGGGCGGAATGAGCAGTTCTTC. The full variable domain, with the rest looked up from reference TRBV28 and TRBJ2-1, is DVKVTQSSRYLVKRTGEKVFLECVQDMDHENMFWYRQDPGLGLRLIYFSYDVKMKEKGDIPEGYSVSREKKERFSLILESASTNQTSMYLCASSFRSLLAGGRNEQFFGPGTRLTVL.

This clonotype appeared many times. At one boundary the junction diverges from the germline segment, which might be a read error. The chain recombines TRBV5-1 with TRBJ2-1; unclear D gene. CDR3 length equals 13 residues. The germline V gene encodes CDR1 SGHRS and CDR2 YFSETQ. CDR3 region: CASSLEVRHGTLF. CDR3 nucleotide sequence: TGCGCCAGCAGCTTGGAGGTTCGGCATGGTACCCTCTTC.

CDR3 bases: TGCAGTGCTAGTTACCTTTTGGGGGGAAACACCATATATTTT. Translated, it gives CSASYLLGGNTIYF. The chain recombines TRBV20-1 with TRBJ1-3; no clear D gene. Deletions cut 3 bases from V and 4 bases from J, with 13 bases between. CDR3 length equals 14 residues. Looked up from germline, CDR1 is DFQATT and CDR2 is SNEGSKA (reference sequence).

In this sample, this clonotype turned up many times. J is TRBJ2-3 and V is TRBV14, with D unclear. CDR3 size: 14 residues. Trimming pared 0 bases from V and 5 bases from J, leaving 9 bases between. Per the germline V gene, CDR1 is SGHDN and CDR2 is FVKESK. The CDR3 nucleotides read TGTGCCAGCAGCCAAGAGCTGTGGAAAGATACGCAGTATTTT. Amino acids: CASSQELWKDTQYF.

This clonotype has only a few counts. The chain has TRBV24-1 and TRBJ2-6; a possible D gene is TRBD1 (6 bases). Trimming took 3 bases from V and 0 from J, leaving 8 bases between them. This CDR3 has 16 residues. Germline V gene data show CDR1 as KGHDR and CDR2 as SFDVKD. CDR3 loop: CATSDPGVSGANVLTF. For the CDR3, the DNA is TGTGCCACCAGTGATCCAGGGGTCTCTGGGGCCAACGTCCTGACTTTC.

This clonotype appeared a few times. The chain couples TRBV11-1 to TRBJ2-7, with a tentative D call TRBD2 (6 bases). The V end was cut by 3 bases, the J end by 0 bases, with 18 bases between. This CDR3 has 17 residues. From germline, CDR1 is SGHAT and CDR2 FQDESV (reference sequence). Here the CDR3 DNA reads TGTGCCAGCAGCTTCAGGTTGCAAGCGGGCCTCTCCTACGAGCAGTACTTC. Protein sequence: CASSFRLQAGLSYEQYF.

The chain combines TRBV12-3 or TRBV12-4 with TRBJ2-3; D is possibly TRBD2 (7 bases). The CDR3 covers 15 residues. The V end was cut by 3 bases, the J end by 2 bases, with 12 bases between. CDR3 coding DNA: TGTGCCAGCAGTTTCCGGGGGGCCGCCACAGATACGCAGTATTTT. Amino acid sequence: CASSFRGAATDTQYF.

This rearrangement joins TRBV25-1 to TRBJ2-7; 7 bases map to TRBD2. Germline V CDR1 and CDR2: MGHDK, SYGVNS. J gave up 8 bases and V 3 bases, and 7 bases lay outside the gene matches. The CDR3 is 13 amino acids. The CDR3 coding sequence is TGTGCCAGCAGTGAGGCAGGGACTAACAAGCAGTACTTC. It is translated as CASSEAGTNKQYF.

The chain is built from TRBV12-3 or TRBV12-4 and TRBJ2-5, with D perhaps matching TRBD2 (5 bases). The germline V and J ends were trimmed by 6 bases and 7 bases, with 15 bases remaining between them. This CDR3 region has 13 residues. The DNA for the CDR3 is TGTGCCAGCAGCACAGACGGGGTCTTGACCCAGTACTTC. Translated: CASSTDGVLTQYF.

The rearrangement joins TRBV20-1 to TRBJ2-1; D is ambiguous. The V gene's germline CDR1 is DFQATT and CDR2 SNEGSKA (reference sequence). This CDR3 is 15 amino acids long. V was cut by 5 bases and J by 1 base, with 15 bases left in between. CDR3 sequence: CSARSSFTSYNEQFF. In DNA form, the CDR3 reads TGCAGTGCTCGATCGAGCTTTACGTCCTACAATGAGCAGTTCTTC.

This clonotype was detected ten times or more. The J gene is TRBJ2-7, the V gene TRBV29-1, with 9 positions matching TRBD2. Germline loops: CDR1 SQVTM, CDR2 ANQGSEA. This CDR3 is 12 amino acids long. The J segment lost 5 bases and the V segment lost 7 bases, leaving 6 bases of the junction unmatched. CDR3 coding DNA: TGCAGCGCCCAGGGACTAGCCAACGAGCAGTACTTC. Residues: CSAQGLANEQYF.

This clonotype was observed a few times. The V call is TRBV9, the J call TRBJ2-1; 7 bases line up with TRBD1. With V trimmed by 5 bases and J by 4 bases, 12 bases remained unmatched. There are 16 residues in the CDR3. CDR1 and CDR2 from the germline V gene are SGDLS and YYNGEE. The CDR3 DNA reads TGTGCCAGCAGTTCTCTTACAGGGGACAGTTACAATGAGCAGTTCTTC. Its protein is CASSSLTGDSYNEQFF. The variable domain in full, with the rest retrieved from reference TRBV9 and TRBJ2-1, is DSGVTQTPKHLITATGQRVTLRCSPRSGDLSVYWYQQSLDQGLQFLIQYYNGEERAKGNILERFSAQQFPDLHSELNLSSLELGDSALYFCASSSLTGDSYNEQFFGPGTRLTVL.

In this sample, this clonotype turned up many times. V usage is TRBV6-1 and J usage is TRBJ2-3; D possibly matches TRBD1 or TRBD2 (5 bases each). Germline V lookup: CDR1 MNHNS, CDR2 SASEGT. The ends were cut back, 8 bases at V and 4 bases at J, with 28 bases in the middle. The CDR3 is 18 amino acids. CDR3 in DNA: TGTGCCAGCCAGACCGGACTTTTGGGGGAGATGCGGGCAGATACGCAGTATTTT. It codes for CASQTGLLGEMRADTQYF.

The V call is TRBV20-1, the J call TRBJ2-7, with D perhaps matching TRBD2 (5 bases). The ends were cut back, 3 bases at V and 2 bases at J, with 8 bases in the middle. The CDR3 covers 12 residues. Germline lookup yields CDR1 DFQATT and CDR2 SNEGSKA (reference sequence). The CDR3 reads CSASGNPYEQYF. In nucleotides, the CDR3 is TGCAGTGCTAGCGGGAACCCCTACGAGCAGTACTTC.

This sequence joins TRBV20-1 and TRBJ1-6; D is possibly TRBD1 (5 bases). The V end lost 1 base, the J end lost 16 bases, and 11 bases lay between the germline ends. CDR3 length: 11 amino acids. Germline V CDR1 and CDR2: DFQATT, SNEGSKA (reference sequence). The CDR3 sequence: CSARGGHLLHF. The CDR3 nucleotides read TGCAGTGCTAGAGGAGGACACCTACTCCACTTT.

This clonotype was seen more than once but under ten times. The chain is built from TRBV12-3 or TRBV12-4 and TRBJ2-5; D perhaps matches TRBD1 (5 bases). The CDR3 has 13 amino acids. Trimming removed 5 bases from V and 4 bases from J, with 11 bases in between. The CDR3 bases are TGTGCCAGCAGTAACGCAAGGGGAGAGACCCAGTACTTC. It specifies CASSNARGETQYF.

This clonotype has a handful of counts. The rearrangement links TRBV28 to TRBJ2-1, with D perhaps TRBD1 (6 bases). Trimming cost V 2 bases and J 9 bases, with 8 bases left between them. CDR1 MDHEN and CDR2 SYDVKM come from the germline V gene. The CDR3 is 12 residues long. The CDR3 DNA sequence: TGTGCCAGCAGTTTAAGGGGGATTGAGCAGTTCTTC. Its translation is CASSLRGIEQFF.

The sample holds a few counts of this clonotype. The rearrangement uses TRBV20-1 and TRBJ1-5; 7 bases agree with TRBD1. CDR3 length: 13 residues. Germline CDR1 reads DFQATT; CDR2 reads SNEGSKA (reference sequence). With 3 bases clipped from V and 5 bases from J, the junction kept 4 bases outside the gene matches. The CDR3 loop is CSARRGPDQPQHF. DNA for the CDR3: TGCAGTGCTAGGAGGGGGCCCGATCAGCCCCAGCATTTT.

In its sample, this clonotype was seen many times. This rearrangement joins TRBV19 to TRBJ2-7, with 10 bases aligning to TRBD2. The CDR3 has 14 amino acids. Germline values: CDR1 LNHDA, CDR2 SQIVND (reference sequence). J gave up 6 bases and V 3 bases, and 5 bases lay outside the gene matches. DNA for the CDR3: TGTGCCAGTAGTATTCCGGGACTAGCGCCCGAGCAGTACTTC. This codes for CASSIPGLAPEQYF.

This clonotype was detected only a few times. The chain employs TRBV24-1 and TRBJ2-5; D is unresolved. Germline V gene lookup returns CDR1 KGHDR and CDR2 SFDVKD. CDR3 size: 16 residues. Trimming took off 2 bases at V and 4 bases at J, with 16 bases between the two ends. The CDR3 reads CATSDSKSGRGETQYF. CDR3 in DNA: TGTGCCACCAGTGATTCGAAATCCGGTCGCGGAGAGACCCAGTACTTC.

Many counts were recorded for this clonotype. Written as DNA, the CDR3 is TGTGCCAGCAGTTACCGAACCGGGACAGGGGGCTTTACTGAAGCTTTCTTT. Residues: CASSYRTGTGGFTEAFF. V usage is TRBV6-5 and J usage is TRBJ1-1, with 12 bases aligning to TRBD1. The CDR3 runs 17 residues. V was clipped by 2 bases and J by 5 bases; unmatched bases: 9. Germline CDR1 is MNHEY and CDR2 is SVGAGI.

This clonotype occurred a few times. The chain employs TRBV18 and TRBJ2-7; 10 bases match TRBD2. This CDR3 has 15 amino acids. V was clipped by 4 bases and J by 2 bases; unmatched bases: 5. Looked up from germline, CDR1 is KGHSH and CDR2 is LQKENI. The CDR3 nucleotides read TGTGCCAGCTCACTAACTAGCGGGGTAGCCTACGAGCAGTACTTC. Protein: CASSLTSGVAYEQYF.

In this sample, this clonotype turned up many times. CDR3 nucleotides: TGTGCCAGCAGTTTTACTAGCGGGGGCTCCTACAATGAGCAGTTCTTC. Translated, it gives CASSFTSGGSYNEQFF. V usage is TRBV12-3 or TRBV12-4 and J usage is TRBJ2-1; TRBD2 agrees at 11 bases. The CDR3 totals 16 residues. V was clipped by 3 bases and J by 0 bases; unmatched bases: 1.

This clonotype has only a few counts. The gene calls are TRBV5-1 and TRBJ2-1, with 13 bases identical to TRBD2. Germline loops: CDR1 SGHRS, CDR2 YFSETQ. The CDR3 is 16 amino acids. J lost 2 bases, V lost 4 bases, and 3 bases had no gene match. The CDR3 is CASSGGLAGPYNEQFF. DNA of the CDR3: TGCGCCAGCAGCGGGGGACTAGCGGGACCCTACAATGAGCAGTTCTTC.

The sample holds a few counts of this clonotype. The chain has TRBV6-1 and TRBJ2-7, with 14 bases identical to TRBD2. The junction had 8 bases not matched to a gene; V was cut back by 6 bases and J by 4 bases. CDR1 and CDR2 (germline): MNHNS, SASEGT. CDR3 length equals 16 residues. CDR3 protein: CASSPGGTSGRYEQYF. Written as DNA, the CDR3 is TGTGCCAGCAGCCCCGGTGGGACTAGCGGGAGATACGAGCAGTACTTC.

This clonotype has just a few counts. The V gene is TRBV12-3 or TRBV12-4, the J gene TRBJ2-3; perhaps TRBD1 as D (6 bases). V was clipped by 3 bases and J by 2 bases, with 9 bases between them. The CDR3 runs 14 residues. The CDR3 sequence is CASSFWDTTDTQYF. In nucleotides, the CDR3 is TGTGCCAGCAGTTTCTGGGACACCACAGATACGCAGTATTTT.